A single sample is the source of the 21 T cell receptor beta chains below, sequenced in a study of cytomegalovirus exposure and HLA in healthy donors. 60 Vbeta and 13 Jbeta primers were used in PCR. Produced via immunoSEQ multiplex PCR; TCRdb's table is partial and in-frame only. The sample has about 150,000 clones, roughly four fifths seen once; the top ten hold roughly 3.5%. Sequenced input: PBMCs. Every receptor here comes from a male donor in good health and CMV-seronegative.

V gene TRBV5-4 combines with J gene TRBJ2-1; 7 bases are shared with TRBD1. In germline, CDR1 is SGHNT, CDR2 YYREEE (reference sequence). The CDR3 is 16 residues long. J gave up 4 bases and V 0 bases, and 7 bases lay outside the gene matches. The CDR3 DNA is TGTGCCAGCAGCTTGGGAGGGGACAGTTATTACAATGAGCAGTTCTTC. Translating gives CASSLGGDSYYNEQFF.

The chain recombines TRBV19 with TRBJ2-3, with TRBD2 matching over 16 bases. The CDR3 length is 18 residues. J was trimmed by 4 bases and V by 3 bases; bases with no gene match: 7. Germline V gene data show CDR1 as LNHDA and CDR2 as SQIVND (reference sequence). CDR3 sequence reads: CASSMGTSGRAFPDTQYF. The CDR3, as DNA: TGTGCCAGTAGTATGGGGACTAGCGGGAGGGCCTTCCCAGATACGCAGTATTTT.

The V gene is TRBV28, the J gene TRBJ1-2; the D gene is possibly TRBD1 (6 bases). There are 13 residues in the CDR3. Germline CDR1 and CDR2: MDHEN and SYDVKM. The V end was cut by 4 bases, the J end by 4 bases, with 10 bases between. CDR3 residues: CASSSRDTYGYTF. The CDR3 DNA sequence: TGTGCCAGCAGTTCCCGGGACACCTATGGCTACACCTTC.

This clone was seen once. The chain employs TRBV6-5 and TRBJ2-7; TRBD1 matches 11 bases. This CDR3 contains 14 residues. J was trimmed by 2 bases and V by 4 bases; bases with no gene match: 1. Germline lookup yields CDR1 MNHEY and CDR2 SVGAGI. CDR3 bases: TGTGCCAGCAGTTCGGGACAGGGGGCCTACGAGCAGTACTTC. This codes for CASSSGQGAYEQYF.

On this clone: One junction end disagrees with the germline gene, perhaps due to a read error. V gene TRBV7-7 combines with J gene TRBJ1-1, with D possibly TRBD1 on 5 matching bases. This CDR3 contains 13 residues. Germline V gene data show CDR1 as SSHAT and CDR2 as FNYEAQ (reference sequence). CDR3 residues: CASSPGHLSEAFF. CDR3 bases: TGTGCTAGCAGCCCCGGACATTTATCTGAAGCTTTCTTT.

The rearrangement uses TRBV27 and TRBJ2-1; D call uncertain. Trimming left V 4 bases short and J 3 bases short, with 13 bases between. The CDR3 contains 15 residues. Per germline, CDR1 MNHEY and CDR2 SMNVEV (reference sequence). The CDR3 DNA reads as TGTGCCAGCAGTTCGGTATCCTCGAACTACAATGAGCAGTTCTTC. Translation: CASSSVSSNYNEQFF.

In DNA form, the CDR3 reads TGTGCCAGCAACTTACAGGGCAACACAGATACGCAGTATTTT. This translates into CASNLQGNTDTQYF. J is TRBJ2-3 and V is TRBV6-5; possibly TRBD1 for D (6 bases). V was cut by 7 bases and J by 2 bases, with 13 bases left in between. The CDR3 is 14 amino acids. Germline assignment: CDR1 MNHEY and CDR2 SVGAGI.

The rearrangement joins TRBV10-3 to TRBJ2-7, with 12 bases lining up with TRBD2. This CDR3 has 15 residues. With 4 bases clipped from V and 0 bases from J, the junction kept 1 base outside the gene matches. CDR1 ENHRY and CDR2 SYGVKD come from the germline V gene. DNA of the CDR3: TGTGCCATCAGTGGACTAGCGGGGGTCTCCTACGAGCAGTACTTC. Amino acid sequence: CAISGLAGVSYEQYF.

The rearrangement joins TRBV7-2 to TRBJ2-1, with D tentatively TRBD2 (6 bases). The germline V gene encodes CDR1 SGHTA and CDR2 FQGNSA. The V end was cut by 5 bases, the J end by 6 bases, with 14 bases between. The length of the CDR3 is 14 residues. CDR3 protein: CASSPDRGSNEQFF. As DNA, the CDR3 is TGTGCCAGCAGCCCCGACCGGGGGTCCAATGAGCAGTTCTTC.

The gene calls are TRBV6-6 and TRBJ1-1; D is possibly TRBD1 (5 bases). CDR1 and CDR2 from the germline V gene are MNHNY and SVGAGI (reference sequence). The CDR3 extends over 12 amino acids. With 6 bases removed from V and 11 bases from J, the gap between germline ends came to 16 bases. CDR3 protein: CASRRGDDQAFF. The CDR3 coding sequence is TGTGCCAGCAGACGGGGGGACGATCAGGCTTTCTTT.

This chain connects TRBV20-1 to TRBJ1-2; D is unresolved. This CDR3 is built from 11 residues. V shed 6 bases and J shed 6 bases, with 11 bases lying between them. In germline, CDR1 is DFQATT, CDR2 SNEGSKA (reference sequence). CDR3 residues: CSASGIDGYTF. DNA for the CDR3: TGCAGTGCGAGCGGAATAGATGGCTACACCTTC.

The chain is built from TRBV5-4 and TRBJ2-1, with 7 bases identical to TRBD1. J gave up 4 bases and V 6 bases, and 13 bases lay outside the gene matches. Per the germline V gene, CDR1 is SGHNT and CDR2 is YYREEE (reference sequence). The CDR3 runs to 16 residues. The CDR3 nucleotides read TGTGCCAGCAATAGTCCCGGGACAGCAACTTACAATGAGCAGTTCTTC. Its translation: CASNSPGTATYNEQFF.

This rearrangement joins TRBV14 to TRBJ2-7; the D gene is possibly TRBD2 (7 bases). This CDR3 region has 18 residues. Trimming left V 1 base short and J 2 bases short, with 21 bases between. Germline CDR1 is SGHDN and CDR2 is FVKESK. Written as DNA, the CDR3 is TGTGCCAGCAGCCAAGCGGTTGTTGATTTGGGGGGGCCCTACGAGCAGTACTTC. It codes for CASSQAVVDLGGPYEQYF.

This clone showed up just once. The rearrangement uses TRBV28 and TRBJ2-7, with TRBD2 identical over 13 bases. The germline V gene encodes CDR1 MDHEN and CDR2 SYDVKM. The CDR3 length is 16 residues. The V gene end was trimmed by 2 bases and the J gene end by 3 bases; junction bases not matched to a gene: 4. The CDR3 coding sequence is TGTGCCAGCAGTTTACCTGGACTAGCGGGGGACTACGAGCAGTACTTC. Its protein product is CASSLPGLAGDYEQYF.

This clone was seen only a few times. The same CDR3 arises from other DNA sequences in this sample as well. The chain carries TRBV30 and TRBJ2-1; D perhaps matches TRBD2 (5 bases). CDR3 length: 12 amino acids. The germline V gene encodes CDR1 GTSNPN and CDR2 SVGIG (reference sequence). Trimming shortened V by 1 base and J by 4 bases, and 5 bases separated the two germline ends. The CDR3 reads CAWSGGYNEQFF. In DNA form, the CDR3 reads TGTGCCTGGAGTGGAGGGTACAATGAGCAGTTCTTC.

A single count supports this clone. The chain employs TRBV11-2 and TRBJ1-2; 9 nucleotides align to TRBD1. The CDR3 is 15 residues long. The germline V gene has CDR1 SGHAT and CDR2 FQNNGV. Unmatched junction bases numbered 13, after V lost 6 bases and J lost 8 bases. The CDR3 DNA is TGTGCCAGCAGTTTAACCGGGACAGGGCCGGGGGGCTACACCTTC. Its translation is CASSLTGTGPGGYTF. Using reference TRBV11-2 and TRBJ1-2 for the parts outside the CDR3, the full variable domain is EAGVAQSPRYKIIEKRQSVAFWCNPISGHATLYWYQQILGQGPKLLIQFQNNGVVDDSQLPKDRFSAERLKGVDSTLKIQPAKLEDSAVYLCASSLTGTGPGGYTFGSGTRLTVV.

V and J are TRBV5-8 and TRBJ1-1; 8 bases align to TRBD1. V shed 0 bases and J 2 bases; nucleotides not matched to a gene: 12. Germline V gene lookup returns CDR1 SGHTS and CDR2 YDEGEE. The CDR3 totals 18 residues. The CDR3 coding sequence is TGTGCCAGCAGCTTGGCCCAGGGGGCGGTTCTATTAAACACTGAAGCTTTCTTT. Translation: CASSLAQGAVLLNTEAFF. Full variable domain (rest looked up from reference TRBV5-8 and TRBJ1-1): EAGVTQSPTHLIKTRGQQATLRCSPISGHTSVYWYQQALGLGLQFLLWYDEGEERNRGNFPPRFSGRQFPNYSSELNVNALELEDSALYLCASSLAQGAVLLNTEAFFGQGTRLTVV.

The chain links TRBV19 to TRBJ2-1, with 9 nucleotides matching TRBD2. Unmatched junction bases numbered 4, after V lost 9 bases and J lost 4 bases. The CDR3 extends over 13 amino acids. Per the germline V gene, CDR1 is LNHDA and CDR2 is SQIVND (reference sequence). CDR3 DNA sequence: TGTGCCAGCGGGACTAGCCGTTACAATGAGCAGTTCTTC. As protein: CASGTSRYNEQFF.

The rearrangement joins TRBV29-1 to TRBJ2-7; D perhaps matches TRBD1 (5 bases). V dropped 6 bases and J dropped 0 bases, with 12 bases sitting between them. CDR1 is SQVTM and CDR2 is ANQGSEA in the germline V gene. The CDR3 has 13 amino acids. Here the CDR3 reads CSVGPTSSYEQYF. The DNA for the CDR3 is TGCAGCGTGGGGCCGACGAGCTCCTACGAGCAGTACTTC.

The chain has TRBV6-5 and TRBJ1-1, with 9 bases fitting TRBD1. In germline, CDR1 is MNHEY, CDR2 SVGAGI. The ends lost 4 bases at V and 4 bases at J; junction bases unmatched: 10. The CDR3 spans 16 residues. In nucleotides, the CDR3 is TGTGCCAGCAGTTTCCGAACAGGGGGCGCGTCCACTGAAGCTTTCTTT. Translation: CASSFRTGGASTEAFF.

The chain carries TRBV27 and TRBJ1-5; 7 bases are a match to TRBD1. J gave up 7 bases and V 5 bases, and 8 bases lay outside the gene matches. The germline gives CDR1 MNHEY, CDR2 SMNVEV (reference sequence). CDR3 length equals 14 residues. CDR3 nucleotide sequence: TGTGCCAGCAGTCCACAGGGGTCGGGCCAGCCCCAGCATTTT. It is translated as CASSPQGSGQPQHF.